A selection of T cell receptor beta chains follows, all from one sample in a study of blood T cell repertoires in COVID-19. Libraries were prepared by immunoSEQ multiplex PCR; TCRdb keeps only in-frame clonotypes and omits some of them. This sample has about 60,000 clones, with around four fifths found just once. The sample comprised peripheral blood. The receptors were gathered from a human donor in a cohort sampled during active COVID-19. The CDR3 runs from the conserved cysteine through the conserved F or W. The order of the fields is V gene, D gene, J gene, clone size, CDR3 protein, CDR3 DNA. D genes are given only for firm matches. Size tells how often a clone was seen (once, few, many) or the class of an expanded clone, and some rows leave it out.

>TRBV27|.|TRBJ2-1|few
CASSLVGGSGSYNEQFF
TGTGCCAGCAGTTTAGTGGGTGGGAGCGGGTCCTACAATGAGCAGTTCTTC
>TRBV5-4|.|TRBJ2-7|few
CASSLGESSSEQYF
TGTGCCAGCAGCCTGGGGGAGAGTTCGTCCGAGCAGTACTTC
>TRBV10-3|.|TRBJ1-1|.
CAISEGRGPMNTEAFF
TGTGCCATCAGTGAGGGGCGGGGGCCCATGAACACTGAAGCTTTCTTT
>TRBV5-6|TRBD2|TRBJ2-1|.
CASSLETSGNYNEQFF
TGTGCCAGCAGCTTGGAGACTAGCGGGAATTACAATGAGCAGTTCTTC
>TRBV9|TRBD2|TRBJ2-1|.
CASSVRRGGDEQFF
TGTGCCAGCAGCGTAAGGCGGGGGGGTGATGAGCAGTTCTTC
>TRBV14|.|TRBJ1-2|.
CASSQEYRPGYGYTF
TGTGCCAGCAGCCAAGAATACAGGCCCGGCTATGGCTACACCTTC
>TRBV7-2|.|TRBJ1-3|once
CASSLLSGGSSGNTIYF
TGTGCCAGCAGCTTGCTGTCGGGTGGCAGCTCTGGAAACACCATATATTTT
>TRBV19|TRBD1|TRBJ2-7|.
CASSWADRESYEQYF
TGTGCCAGTAGTTGGGCGGACAGGGAATCCTACGAGCAGTACTTC
>TRBV2|TRBD1|TRBJ2-7|.
CASDAGTAYEQYF
TGTGCCAGCGATGCCGGGACAGCCTACGAGCAGTACTTC
>TRBV5-1|.|TRBJ1-1|few
CASKGNEGNTEAFF
TGCGCCAGCAAAGGCAACGAGGGGAACACTGAAGCTTTCTTT
>TRBV19|.|TRBJ2-4|.
CASSINRVAKNIQYF
TGTGCCAGTAGTATTAACCGGGTAGCCAAAAACATTCAGTACTTC
>TRBV18|.|TRBJ1-2|once
CASSPTEIPYGYTF
TGTGCCAGCTCCCCTACAGAGATCCCCTATGGCTACACCTTC
>TRBV15|TRBD1|TRBJ1-1|.
CATSKRFQGDTEAFF
TGTGCCACCAGCAAAAGATTCCAGGGGGACACTGAAGCTTTCTTT
>TRBV7-9|TRBD2|TRBJ2-7|few
CASSPLRGTYEQYF
TGTGCCAGCAGCCCCCTGCGGGGGACTTACGAGCAGTACTTC
>TRBV28|.|TRBJ1-1|.
CASSPQRGTNTEAFF
TGTGCCAGCAGCCCCCAGCGGGGAACTAACACTGAAGCTTTCTTT
>TRBV4-2|.|TRBJ1-3|few
CASSQEPTSSGNTIYF
TGTGCCAGCAGCCAAGAACCCACGAGCTCTGGAAACACCATATATTTT